The 8 T cell receptor beta chains given below trace back to one sample, sequenced in a study of blood T cell repertoires in COVID-19. Measured with immunoSEQ multiplex PCR; TCRdb has only the in-frame clones, and not every one. Of some 180,000 clones listed, around 85% are singletons. The sample taken for sequencing was PBMCs or T cells enriched from blood (not recorded which). Every receptor here comes from a man between 35 and 55 years old who had recovered from COVID-19.

This clone showed up just a few times. This sequence joins TRBV6-1 and TRBJ2-5; 11 positions agree with TRBD1. Germline trimming cut 4 bases from V and 4 bases from J; bases unmatched to any gene: 8. There are 16 residues in the CDR3. CDR1 is MNHNS, CDR2 SASEGT, per germline. CDR3 in amino acids: CASSGLGQGARETQYF. The CDR3 DNA reads as TGTGCCAGCAGTGGGCTAGGACAGGGGGCGAGAGAGACCCAGTACTTC.

This chain joins TRBV9 and TRBJ1-4; D is ambiguous. Germline V gives CDR1 SGDLS, CDR2 YYNGEE. Trimming shortened V by 3 bases and J by 7 bases, and 13 bases separated the two germline ends. CDR3 length: 14 amino acids. The DNA of the CDR3 is TGTGCCAGCAGCGAAACAGTAACCTTTGAAAAACTGTTTTTT. Protein: CASSETVTFEKLFF.

The rearrangement links TRBV11-3 to TRBJ1-1; D remains ambiguous. Trimming took 5 bases from V and 0 from J, leaving 13 bases between them. The CDR3 extends over 15 amino acids. In germline, CDR1 is SGHNT, CDR2 YENEEA. The chain's CDR3 is CASSRGEGLNTEAFF. CDR3 nucleotides: TGTGCCAGCAGCCGCGGAGAGGGCTTGAACACTGAAGCTTTCTTT. Full variable domain (missing parts from reference TRBV11-3 and TRBJ1-1): EAGVVQSPRYKIIEKKQPVAFWCNPISGHNTLYWYLQNLGQGPELLIRYENEEAVDDSQLPKDRFSAERLKGVDSTLKIQPAELGDSAVYLCASSRGEGLNTEAFFGQGTRLTVV.

V is TRBV27 and J is TRBJ1-1; 9 bases line up with TRBD1. Germline V gene data show CDR1 as MNHEY and CDR2 as SMNVEV (reference sequence). The V segment lost 6 bases and the J segment 8 bases; nucleotides outside the gene matches: 7. CDR3 length: 13 amino acids. The CDR3 loop reads CASSQGQGAEAFF. The CDR3 nucleotides are TGTGCCAGCAGCCAGGGACAGGGAGCCGAAGCTTTCTTT.

Only one count was recorded for this clone. This chain connects TRBV5-6 to TRBJ1-4; maybe TRBD1 (6 bases). The CDR3 totals 16 residues. V lost 5 bases to trimming and J lost 7 bases, with 21 bases between them. CDR1 is SGHDT and CDR2 is YYEEEE in the germline V gene. CDR3 bases: TGTGCCAGCAGTTTTGGACAGTCTATCGGGCGTGAAAAACTGTTTTTT. Translation gives CASSFGQSIGREKLFF.

The rearrangement uses TRBV5-1 and TRBJ2-7; no clear D. Looked up from germline, CDR1 is SGHRS and CDR2 is YFSETQ. There are 15 residues in the CDR3. V shed 4 bases and J shed 3 bases, with 17 bases lying between them. In DNA form, the CDR3 reads TGCGCCAGCAGCCCAGCCCCGGAGAACCGCTACGAGCAGTACTTC. It codes for CASSPAPENRYEQYF.

The chain has TRBV5-8 and TRBJ1-5, with D perhaps TRBD1 (5 bases). The V end was cut by 0 bases, the J end by 7 bases, with 14 bases between. The CDR3 extends over 15 amino acids. The germline V gene encodes CDR1 SGHTS and CDR2 YDEGEE. The CDR3 loop is CASSLEGAPGQPQHF. The CDR3 DNA reads TGTGCCAGCAGCTTGGAAGGGGCCCCCGGGCAGCCCCAGCATTTT.

V gene TRBV19 combines with J gene TRBJ1-2; 8 bases line up with TRBD1. V shed 5 bases and J 3 bases; nucleotides not matched to a gene: 14. CDR3 length: 17 residues. The germline CDR1 and CDR2 sequences are LNHDA and SQIVND (reference sequence). The CDR3 sequence is CASSLRTGRSMDYGYTF. CDR3 sequence (DNA): TGTGCCAGTAGTCTACGGACAGGGAGGAGTATGGACTATGGCTACACCTTC. Combining the CDR3 with reference TRBV19 and TRBJ1-2 gives the whole variable domain DGGITQSPKYLFRKEGQNVTLSCEQNLNHDAMYWYRQDPGQGLRLIYYSQIVNDFQKGDIAEGYSVSREKKESFPLTVTSAQKNPTAFYLCASSLRTGRSMDYGYTFGSGTRLTVV.